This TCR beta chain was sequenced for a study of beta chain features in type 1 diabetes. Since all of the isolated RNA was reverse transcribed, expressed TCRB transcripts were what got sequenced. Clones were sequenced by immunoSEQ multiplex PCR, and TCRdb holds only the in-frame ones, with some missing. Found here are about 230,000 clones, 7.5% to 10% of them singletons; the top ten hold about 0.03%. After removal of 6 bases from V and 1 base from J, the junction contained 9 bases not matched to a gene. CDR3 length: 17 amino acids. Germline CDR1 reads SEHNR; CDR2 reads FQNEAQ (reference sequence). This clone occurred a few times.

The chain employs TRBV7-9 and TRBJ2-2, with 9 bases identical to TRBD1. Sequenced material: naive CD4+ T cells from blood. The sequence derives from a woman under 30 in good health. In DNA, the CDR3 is TGTGCCAGCAGGGGACAGGGCCAACCGAGGAACACCGGGGAGCTGTTTTTT. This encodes CASRGQGQPRNTGELFF.